The 12 T cell receptor beta chains below come from one sample, sequenced in a study of identical twins (TCRdb year 2016). Libraries came from 5' RACE. The data were produced on an Illumina HiSeq 2000. TCRdb reanalyzed the raw reads on its own, using fastp at Q25 for trimming and MiXCR for clone calling, and kept in-frame beta chains. Entries are consolidated by CDR3 protein sequence, retaining the most common genes and DNA. Counted in this sample were fewer than 650,000 distinct CDR3 sequences; roughly 7.2% of them appeared once. The leading ten clones occupy 1.5% to 2% of the sample. The sample also formed part of further work on yellow fever vaccine responses in identical twins.

The sample consisted of PBMCs. These receptors all come from a woman aged 18-29 years in good health.

This clonotype turned up a few times. The rearrangement links TRBV2 to TRBJ2-6, with 8 bases that match TRBD1. The V gene's germline CDR1 is SNHLY and CDR2 FYNNEI. Trimming took 5 bases from V and 0 from J; bases not matched to a gene: 15. CDR3 length equals 20 residues. CDR3 DNA: TGTGCCAGCAGTCTTGTTCGCCCGGGACAGGCCCTCTCTGGGGCCAACGTCCTGACTTTC. Residues: CASSLVRPGQALSGANVLTF.

The sample holds a few counts of this clonotype. The V and J genes are TRBV28 and TRBJ2-1; the match to TRBD2 covers 9 bases. V was clipped by 3 bases and J by 4 bases; unmatched bases: 10. The germline V gene has CDR1 MDHEN and CDR2 SYDVKM. This CDR3 spans 17 amino acids. This chain's CDR3 is CASSLIGAGGNYNEQFF. The CDR3 nucleotides are TGTGCCAGCAGTTTGATAGGAGCGGGAGGAAATTACAATGAGCAGTTCTTC.

The CDR3 region is CASSFYGGRNEQFF. As DNA, the CDR3 is TGTGCCAGCAGTTTTTATGGGGGTAGGAATGAGCAGTTCTTC. The J gene is TRBJ2-1, the V gene TRBV28; perhaps D is TRBD1 or TRBD2 (5 bases each). Trimming stripped 3 bases from V and 7 bases from J, with 13 bases between. This CDR3 is built from 14 residues. CDR1 MDHEN and CDR2 SYDVKM come from the germline V gene.

This clonotype appeared many times. This chain connects TRBV12-3 or TRBV12-4 to TRBJ2-3, with D uncertain. V lost 6 bases to trimming and J lost 7 bases, with 17 bases between them. The CDR3 covers 14 residues. The CDR3 here is CASSPPGSVYTQYF. The CDR3 DNA sequence: TGTGCCAGCAGCCCACCGGGTTCGGTCTATACGCAGTATTTT.

This clonotype was seen once. The chain employs TRBV24-1 and TRBJ2-2, with D uncertain. The V and J ends lost 6 bases and 3 bases respectively, with 4 bases between them. In germline, CDR1 is KGHDR, CDR2 SFDVKD. The CDR3 has 12 residues. CDR3 region: CATSNHTGELFF. The CDR3 DNA follows: TGTGCCACCAGTAACCACACCGGGGAGCTGTTTTTT.

This clonotype was recorded a few times. V usage is TRBV6-1 and J usage is TRBJ2-1, with 9 bases that match TRBD2. The trim removed 8 bases at V and 9 bases at J, leaving 17 bases unmatched. The germline V gene encodes CDR1 MNHNS and CDR2 SASEGT. This CDR3 is built from 16 residues. The CDR3, as DNA: TGTGCCAGCCTCTCAGCGGGAGGTCCAAGAGGCTTTGAGCAGTTCTTC. It yields the protein CASLSAGGPRGFEQFF.

This clonotype was seen more than once but under ten times. The CDR3 here is CASSPTYTDSSYEQYV. In DNA, the CDR3 is TGTGCCAGCAGTCCAACTTACACCGACAGCTCCTACGAGCAGTACGTC. The rearrangement uses TRBV28 and TRBJ2-7, with D tentatively TRBD1 (5 bases). V lost 5 bases to trimming and J lost 0 bases, with 17 bases between them. CDR3 length: 16 residues. Germline V lookup: CDR1 MDHEN, CDR2 SYDVKM.

The CDR3 sequence is CASSPWTSGELFF. CDR3 coding DNA: TGTGCCAGCAGTCCTTGGACATCCGGGGAGCTGTTTTTT. J is TRBJ2-2 and V is TRBV27; D might be TRBD1 (5 bases). The V end was cut by 5 bases, the J end by 6 bases, with 10 bases between. Germline CDR1 MNHEY, CDR2 SMNVEV (reference sequence). The CDR3 loop spans 13 amino acids.

This clonotype was detected only a few times. This chain uses TRBV9 with TRBJ2-1; D possibly corresponds to TRBD2 (6 bases). V gave up 0 bases and J gave up 9 bases, with 16 bases separating them. The germline gives CDR1 SGDLS, CDR2 YYNGEE. The CDR3 is made up of 15 amino acids. The CDR3 DNA reads as TGTGCCAGCAGCGTAGGTAGGACTAAAGTTGGTGAGCAGTTCTTC. The encoded protein is CASSVGRTKVGEQFF.

The rearrangement joins TRBV5-6 to TRBJ2-6; 7 bases are shared with TRBD1. CDR3 length: 16 amino acids. Germline CDR1 reads SGHDT; CDR2 reads YYEEEE. Trimming took 4 bases from V and 0 from J; bases not matched to a gene: 4. The CDR3 protein is CASSATGASGANVLTF. CDR3 DNA: TGTGCCAGCAGCGCTACAGGGGCCTCTGGGGCCAACGTCCTGACTTTC.

This clonotype has a handful of counts. The chain links TRBV27 to TRBJ2-1; 7 bases agree with TRBD2. Germline V gene sequence: CDR1 MNHEY, CDR2 SMNVEV (reference sequence). With 5 bases clipped from V and 10 bases from J, the junction kept 5 bases outside the gene matches. The CDR3 is made up of 12 amino acids. The CDR3 coding sequence is TGTGCCAGCAGTACGGCGACTAGCGAGCAGTTCTTC. It encodes CASSTATSEQFF.

This clonotype was recorded at least ten times. The chain joins TRBV12-3 or TRBV12-4 to TRBJ1-1; maybe TRBD1 (6 bases). The CDR3 consists of 14 residues. V was shortened by 6 bases and J by 8 bases, with 19 bases between the two germline ends. The CDR3 spells CASSPVSGRGEAFF. The CDR3 bases are TGTGCCAGCAGCCCCGTATCGGGCAGGGGAGAAGCTTTCTTT.